This is a list of T cell receptor beta chains from one sample in a study of blood T cell repertoires in COVID-19. TCRdb keeps only in-frame clones here, not all; method: immunoSEQ multiplex PCR. The table lists some 200,000 clones, around four fifths of them singletons. Sequenced material: peripheral blood. Receptors were obtained from a woman of 80 years or more with COVID-19, enrolled during active disease. CDR3s include the opening cysteine and the closing phenylalanine or tryptophan. D genes are given only for firm matches. The size field is filled for only some rows; it gives once, few, many or a size class.

clone_size j_call d_call v_call cdr3_aa cdr3_nt
NA TRBJ2-1 NA TRBV9 CASSAWTGYNEQFF TGTGCCAGCAGCGCCTGGACGGGATACAATGAGCAGTTCTTC
NA TRBJ1-1 TRBD1 TRBV6-2/TRBV6-3 CASSRTGDTEAFF TGTGCCAGCAGTAGAACAGGGGACACTGAAGCTTTCTTT
NA TRBJ2-1 NA TRBV4-1 CASSPRQFSSYNEQFF TGCGCCAGCAGCCCTAGGCAGTTTAGCTCCTACAATGAGCAGTTCTTC
NA TRBJ1-1 NA TRBV10-3 CAISEGGKTEAFF TGTGCCATCAGTGAAGGGGGAAAAACTGAAGCTTTCTTT
NA TRBJ2-2 NA TRBV9 CASSALATGELFF TGTGCCAGCAGTGCTCTCGCGACCGGGGAGCTGTTTTTT
NA TRBJ2-5 NA TRBV6-5 CASSPREGETQYF TGTGCCAGCAGTCCCAGGGAAGGAGAGACCCAGTACTTC
NA TRBJ1-1 TRBD1 TRBV6-5 CASSYDRGDTEAFF TGTGCCAGCAGTTACGACAGGGGGGACACTGAAGCTTTCTTT
NA TRBJ1-1 TRBD1 TRBV7-9 CASSFQGAGTEAFF TGTGCCAGCAGCTTTCAGGGGGCTGGCACTGAAGCTTTCTTT
NA TRBJ2-5 TRBD2 TRBV2 CASSEQRGVGETQYF TGTGCCAGCAGTGAACAGCGGGGGGTGGGAGAGACCCAGTACTTC
few TRBJ1-1 NA TRBV7-2 CASSHGGGGEAFF TGTGCCAGCAGCCACGGAGGGGGGGGTGAAGCTTTCTTT
NA TRBJ1-2 NA TRBV12-2 CASRLDRGGGYTF TGTGCAAGTCGCTTAGATAGGGGCGGTGGCTACACCTTC
NA TRBJ1-4 NA TRBV6-5 CASRLISGGGEKLFF TGTGCCAGCCGCTTAATATCGGGGGGCGGTGAAAAACTGTTTTTT
once TRBJ1-1 NA TRBV25-1 CASMGHLSTEAFF TGTGCCAGCATGGGACACCTAAGCACAGAAGCTTTCTTT
NA TRBJ1-1 NA TRBV5-4 CASSFGGGGKMNTEAFF TGTGCCAGCAGCTTCGGGGGCGGGGGTAAGATGAACACTGAAGCTTTCTTT
NA TRBJ2-3 NA TRBV6-2/TRBV6-3 CASTPRGTDTQYF TGTGCCAGCACCCCGAGGGGCACAGATACGCAGTATTTT
NA TRBJ2-1 TRBD2 TRBV30 CAWSEGREYNEQFF TGTGCCTGGAGTGAGGGGAGGGAGTACAATGAGCAGTTCTTC
NA TRBJ1-4 TRBD1 TRBV7-9 CASSQQGPTNEKLFF TGTGCCAGCAGCCAACAGGGGCCAACTAATGAAAAACTGTTTTTT
once TRBJ1-1 NA TRBV9 CASSPGDGLNTEAFF TGTGCCAGCAGCCCGGGGGACGGATTGAACACTGAAGCTTTCTTT
NA TRBJ2-3 TRBD2 TRBV5-1 CASTLAGPTDTQYF TGCGCCAGCACACTAGCGGGGCCCACAGATACGCAGTATTTT
NA TRBJ2-2 TRBD1 TRBV5-1 CASTGTGGDTGELFF TGCGCCAGCACTGGGACAGGGGGCGACACCGGGGAGCTGTTTTTT
NA TRBJ2-2 NA TRBV3-1/TRBV3-2 CASSPDGESRSLTGELFF TGTGCCAGCAGCCCCGATGGTGAGTCTAGGTCCCTCACCGGGGAGCTGTTTTTT
NA TRBJ1-1 TRBD1 TRBV11-3 CASSLGGTGGGTEAFF TGTGCCAGCAGCTTAGGCGGGACAGGGGGCGGCACTGAAGCTTTCTTT
NA TRBJ1-5 NA TRBV27 CASSPLDIRQPQHF TGTGCCAGCAGTCCGTTGGACATACGTCAGCCCCAGCATTTT
NA TRBJ1-4 NA TRBV28 CASREDRGNEKLFF TGTGCCAGCAGGGAGGACAGAGGGAATGAAAAACTGTTTTTT
NA TRBJ1-4 NA TRBV7-2 CASSLTASNEKLFF TGTGCCAGCAGCTTAACAGCATCTAATGAAAAACTGTTTTTT
NA TRBJ2-3 NA TRBV10-3 CATTGTQLDTQYF TGTGCCACGACCGGGACTCAGTTAGATACGCAGTATTTT
NA TRBJ2-5 NA TRBV7-9 CASSFWTGYQETQYF TGTGCCAGCAGCTTTTGGACTGGGTACCAAGAGACCCAGTACTTC
NA TRBJ1-1 NA TRBV30 CAWMGGGSTEAFF TGTGCCTGGATGGGCGGGGGAAGCACTGAAGCTTTCTTT
NA TRBJ1-2 TRBD1 TRBV5-6 CASSLGQGTYGYTF TGTGCCAGCAGCTTGGGACAGGGGACTTATGGCTACACCTTC
NA TRBJ2-5 NA TRBV12-3/TRBV12-4 CASSLERGATQYF TGTGCCAGCAGTTTAGAACGGGGGGCGACCCAGTACTTC
NA TRBJ2-7 NA TRBV2 CATRYETYYEQYF TGTGCCACCCGCTACGAGACTTATTACGAGCAGTACTTC
NA TRBJ2-7 NA TRBV10-3 CAISDPGQSYEQYF TGTGCCATCAGTGACCCGGGACAAAGCTACGAGCAGTACTTC
NA TRBJ1-3 TRBD1 TRBV19 CASSQGQSSGNTIYF TGTGCCAGTAGCCAGGGACAGAGCTCTGGAAACACCATATATTTT
NA TRBJ1-1 TRBD1 TRBV3-1/TRBV3-2 CASSPGQVNTEAFF TGTGCCAGCAGCCCGGGACAGGTGAACACTGAAGCTTTCTTT
NA TRBJ2-1 NA TRBV6-5 CASSSEGAYNEQFF TGTGCCAGCAGTAGTGAGGGGGCCTACAATGAGCAGTTCTTC
NA TRBJ2-5 NA TRBV5-1 CASSLDRSGKTQYF TGCGCCAGCAGCTTGGACCGTAGCGGAAAGACCCAGTACTTC
NA TRBJ1-1 NA TRBV7-9 CASTLGANTEAFF TGTGCCAGTACTTTGGGGGCGAACACTGAAGCTTTCTTT
NA TRBJ2-1 NA TRBV9 CASSVAGTKVYNEQFF TGTGCCAGCAGCGTAGCTGGGACAAAAGTTTACAATGAGCAGTTCTTC
NA TRBJ1-5 NA TRBV15 CATSNDLQGMSNQPQHF TGTGCCACCAGCAACGATTTACAGGGAATGAGCAATCAGCCCCAGCATTTT
NA TRBJ1-6 NA TRBV28 CASHGSGGKGMDSPLHF TGTGCCAGCCATGGGAGCGGGGGGAAGGGGATGGATTCACCCCTCCACTTT
NA TRBJ2-4 NA TRBV27 CASRPMISKNIQYF TGTGCCAGCAGGCCTATGATTTCCAAAAACATTCAGTACTTC
NA TRBJ1-4 TRBD1 TRBV6-5 CASSYSQGAGNEKLFF TGTGCCAGCAGTTACTCGCAGGGGGCGGGTAATGAAAAACTGTTTTTT
NA TRBJ2-7 NA TRBV4-2 CASSQDSSVVEQYF TGTGCCAGCAGCCAAGACTCGTCGGTGGTCGAGCAGTACTTC
NA TRBJ1-2 NA TRBV1 CTSSQVNRYYGYTF TGCACCAGCAGCCAAGTCAACAGATACTATGGCTACACCTTC
NA TRBJ1-1 NA TRBV7-9 CASSLREANTEAFF TGTGCCAGCAGCTTGAGGGAAGCGAACACTGAAGCTTTCTTT
NA TRBJ2-7 NA TRBV4-1 CASSQQGTRLYEQYF TGCGCCAGCAGCCAACAAGGGACACGATTATACGAGCAGTACTTC
NA TRBJ1-2 NA TRBV19 CASSEGVRGYTF TGTGCCAGTAGTGAGGGGGTTCGTGGCTACACCTTC
once TRBJ1-1 TRBD1 TRBV6-1 CASSESTGGNTEAFF TGTGCCAGCAGTGAATCGACAGGGGGGAACACTGAAGCTTTCTTT
NA TRBJ1-1 NA TRBV15 CATSRDGVGGEAFF TGTGCCACCAGCAGAGATGGGGTAGGGGGAGAAGCTTTCTTT
few TRBJ1-5 NA TRBV20-1 CSASRTGNQPQHF TGCAGTGCTAGTCGCACAGGGAATCAGCCCCAGCATTTT
NA TRBJ2-3 TRBD2 TRBV5-1 CASSLPSGSTDTQYF TGCGCCAGCAGCTTGCCTAGCGGGAGCACAGATACGCAGTATTTT
NA TRBJ1-2 TRBD1 TRBV7-6 CASSPGQGGGYTF TGTGCCAGCAGCCCTGGACAGGGAGGTGGCTACACCTTC
NA TRBJ1-4 TRBD1 TRBV3-1/TRBV3-2 CASSQSTGVESSEKLFF TGTGCCAGCAGCCAATCCACAGGGGTTGAGTCTTCCGAAAAACTGTTTTTT
NA TRBJ1-5 NA TRBV4-3 CASSQTYSNQPQHF TGCGCCAGCAGCCAGACATATAGCAATCAGCCCCAGCATTTT
NA TRBJ2-1 TRBD1 TRBV14 CASSLWDRQFF TGTGCCAGCAGCCTCTGGGACAGGCAGTTCTTC